This TCR beta chain came from a study of blood T cell repertoires in COVID-19. Original methodology: Estimation of nucleated cell counts was performed using reference gene primer amplification. Using immunoSEQ multiplex PCR, the repertoire was profiled, and TCRdb retains in-frame clones only, with some absent. Clone size and V and J calls were adopted from that table, with D and trimming inferred from the DNA. The sample has roughly 280,000 clones, approximately 90% seen once. The junction had 0 bases not matched to a gene; V was cut back by 4 bases and J by 0 bases. The CDR3 extends over 14 amino acids. CDR1 is MDHEN and CDR2 is SYDVKM in the germline V gene.

This chain links TRBV28 with TRBJ1-3, with 7 positions matching TRBD1. The sequence came from a woman in her forties or fifties who had recovered from COVID-19. The sequenced material came from PBMCs or T cells enriched from blood (not recorded which). The CDR3 spells CASSSGGSGNTIYF. The CDR3 DNA is TGTGCCAGCAGTTCAGGGGGCTCTGGAAACACCATATATTTT.